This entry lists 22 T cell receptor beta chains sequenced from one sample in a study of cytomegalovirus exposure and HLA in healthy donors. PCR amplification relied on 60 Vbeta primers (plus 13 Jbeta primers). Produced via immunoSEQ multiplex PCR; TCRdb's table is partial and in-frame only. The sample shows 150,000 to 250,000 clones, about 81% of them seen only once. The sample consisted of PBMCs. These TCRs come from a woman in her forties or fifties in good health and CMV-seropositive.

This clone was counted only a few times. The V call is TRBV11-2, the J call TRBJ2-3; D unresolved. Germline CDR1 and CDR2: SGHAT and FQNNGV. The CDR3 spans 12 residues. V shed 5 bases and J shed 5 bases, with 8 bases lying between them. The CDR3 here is CASSPSVDTQYF. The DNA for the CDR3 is TGTGCCAGCAGCCCCAGCGTAGATACGCAGTATTTT.

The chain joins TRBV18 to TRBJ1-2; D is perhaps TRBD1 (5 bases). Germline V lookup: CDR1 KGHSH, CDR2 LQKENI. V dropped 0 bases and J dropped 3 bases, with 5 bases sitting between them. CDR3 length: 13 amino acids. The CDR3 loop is CASSPPGDYGYTF. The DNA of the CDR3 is TGTGCCAGCTCACCACCAGGGGACTATGGCTACACCTTC.

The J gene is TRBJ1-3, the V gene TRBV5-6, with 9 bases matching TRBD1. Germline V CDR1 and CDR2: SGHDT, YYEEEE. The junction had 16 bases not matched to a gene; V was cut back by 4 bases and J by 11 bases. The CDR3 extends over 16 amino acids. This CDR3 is CASSTGQGTPRSAIYF. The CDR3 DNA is TGTGCCAGCAGCACGGGACAGGGAACGCCTAGAAGCGCCATATATTTT. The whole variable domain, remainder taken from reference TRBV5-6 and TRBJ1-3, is DAGVTQSPTHLIKTRGQQVTLRCSPKSGHDTVSWYQQALGQGPQFIFQYYEEEERQRGNFPDRFSGHQFPNYSSELNVNALLLGDSALYLCASSTGQGTPRSAIYFGEGSWLTVV.

The CDR3 DNA reads as TGTGCCAGCAGAGTAGCGGGACAATTAACCTACGAGCAGTACTTC. It is translated as CASRVAGQLTYEQYF. V is TRBV6-5 and J is TRBJ2-7; TRBD2 matches 8 bases. After removal of 6 bases from V and 2 bases from J, the junction contained 9 bases not matched to a gene. This CDR3 has 15 residues. Germline CDR1 is MNHEY and CDR2 is SVGAGI.

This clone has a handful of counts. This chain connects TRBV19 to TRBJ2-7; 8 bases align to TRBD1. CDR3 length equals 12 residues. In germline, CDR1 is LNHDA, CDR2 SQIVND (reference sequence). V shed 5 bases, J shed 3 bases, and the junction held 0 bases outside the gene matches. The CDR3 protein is CASSDRGYEQYF. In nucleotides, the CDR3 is TGTGCCAGTAGTGACAGGGGCTACGAGCAGTACTTC.

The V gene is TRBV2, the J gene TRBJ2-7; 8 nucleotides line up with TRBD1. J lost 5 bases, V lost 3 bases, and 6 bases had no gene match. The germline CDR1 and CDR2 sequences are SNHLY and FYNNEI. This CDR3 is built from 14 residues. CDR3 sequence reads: CASSDRDRIHEQYF. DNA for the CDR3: TGTGCCAGCAGTGACCGGGACAGGATCCACGAGCAGTACTTC.

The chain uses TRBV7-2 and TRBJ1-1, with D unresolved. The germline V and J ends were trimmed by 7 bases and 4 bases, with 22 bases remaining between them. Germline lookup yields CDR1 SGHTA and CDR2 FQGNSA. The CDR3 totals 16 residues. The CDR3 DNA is TGTGCCAGCATCCTAGGGAGGGAGAAGGGTAGCACTGAAGCTTTCTTT. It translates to CASILGREKGSTEAFF.

The CDR3 protein is CASSSSRGNTGELFF. The CDR3 DNA reads TGTGCCAGTAGTTCCTCAAGGGGGAACACCGGGGAGCTGTTTTTT. The rearrangement links TRBV19 to TRBJ2-2; tentative D call: TRBD1 (5 bases). Germline CDR1 LNHDA, CDR2 SQIVND (reference sequence). This CDR3 region has 15 residues. V was shortened by 5 bases and J by 1 base, with 11 bases between the two germline ends.

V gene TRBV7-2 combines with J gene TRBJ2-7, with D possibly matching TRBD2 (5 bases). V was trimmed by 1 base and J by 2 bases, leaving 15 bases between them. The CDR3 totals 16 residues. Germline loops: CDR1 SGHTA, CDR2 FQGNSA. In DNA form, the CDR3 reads TGTGCCAGCAGCTTAGGCTCGGGGTGGACCCCCTACGAGCAGTACTTC. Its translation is CASSLGSGWTPYEQYF.

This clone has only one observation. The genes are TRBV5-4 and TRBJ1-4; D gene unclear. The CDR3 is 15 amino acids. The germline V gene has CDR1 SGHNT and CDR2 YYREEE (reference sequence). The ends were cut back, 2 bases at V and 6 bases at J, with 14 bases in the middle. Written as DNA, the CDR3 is TGTGCCAGCAGCTTCGCAGGCGCCAAGGATGAAAAACTGTTTTTT. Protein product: CASSFAGAKDEKLFF.

CDR3 loop: CASSLDPWRGGQNEQFF. Written as DNA, the CDR3 is TGTGCCAGCAGCTTAGATCCGTGGCGGGGGGGCCAGAATGAGCAGTTCTTC. The chain employs TRBV11-3 and TRBJ2-1; 9 nucleotides align to TRBD2. The V and J ends lost 0 bases and 7 bases, in that order; junction bases with no gene match: 10. From germline, CDR1 is SGHNT and CDR2 YENEEA. The length of the CDR3 is 17 residues.

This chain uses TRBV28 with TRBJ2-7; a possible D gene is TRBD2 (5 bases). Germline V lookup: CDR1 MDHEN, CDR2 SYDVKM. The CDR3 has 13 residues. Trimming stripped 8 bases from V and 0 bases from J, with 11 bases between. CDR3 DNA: TGTGCCAGCCTCGGACTTCGCTCCTACGAGCAGTACTTC. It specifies CASLGLRSYEQYF.

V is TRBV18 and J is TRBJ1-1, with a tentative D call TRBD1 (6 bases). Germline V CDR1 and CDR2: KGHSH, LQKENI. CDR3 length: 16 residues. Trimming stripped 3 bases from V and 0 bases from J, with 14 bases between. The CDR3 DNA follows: TGTGCCAGCTCACCGATCCGGGACATTATGAACACTGAAGCTTTCTTT. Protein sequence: CASSPIRDIMNTEAFF. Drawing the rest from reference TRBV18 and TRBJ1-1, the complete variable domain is NAGVMQNPRHLVRRRGQEARLRCSPMKGHSHVYWYRQLPEEGLKFMVYLQKENIIDESGMPKERFSAEFPKEGPSILRIQQVVRGDSAAYFCASSPIRDIMNTEAFFGQGTRLTVV.

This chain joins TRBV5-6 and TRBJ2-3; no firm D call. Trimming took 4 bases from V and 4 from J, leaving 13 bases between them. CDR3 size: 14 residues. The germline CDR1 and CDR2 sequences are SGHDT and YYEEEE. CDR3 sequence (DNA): TGTGCCAGCAGCCCCATCTTGGGCGCAGATACGCAGTATTTT. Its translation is CASSPILGADTQYF.

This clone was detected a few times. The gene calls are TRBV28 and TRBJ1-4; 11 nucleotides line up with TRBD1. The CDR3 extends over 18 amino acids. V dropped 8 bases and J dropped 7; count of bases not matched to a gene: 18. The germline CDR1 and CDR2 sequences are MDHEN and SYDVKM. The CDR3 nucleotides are TGTGCCAGCGCATCGTCTGGGGGACAGGGGGTGCTGGGTGAAAAACTGTTTTTT. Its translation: CASASSGGQGVLGEKLFF.

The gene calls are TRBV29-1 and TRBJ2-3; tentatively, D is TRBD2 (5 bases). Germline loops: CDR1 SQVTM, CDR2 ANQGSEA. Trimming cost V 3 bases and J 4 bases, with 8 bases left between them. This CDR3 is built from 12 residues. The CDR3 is CSVDEGSDTQYF. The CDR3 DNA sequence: TGCAGCGTTGACGAGGGCTCAGATACGCAGTATTTT.

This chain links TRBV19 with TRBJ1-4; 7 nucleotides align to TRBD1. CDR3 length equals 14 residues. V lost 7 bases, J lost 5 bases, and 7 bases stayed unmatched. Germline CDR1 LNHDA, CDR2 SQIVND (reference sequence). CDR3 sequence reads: CASTTGDQNEKLFF. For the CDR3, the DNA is TGTGCCAGTACCACAGGGGATCAGAATGAAAAACTGTTTTTT.

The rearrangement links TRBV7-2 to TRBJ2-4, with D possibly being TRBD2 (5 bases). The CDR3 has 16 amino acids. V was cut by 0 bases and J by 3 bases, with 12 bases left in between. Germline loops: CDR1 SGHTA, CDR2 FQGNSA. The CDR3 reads CASSLAPQRLKNIQYF. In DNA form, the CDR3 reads TGTGCCAGCAGCTTAGCCCCACAGCGGCTCAAAAACATTCAGTACTTC.

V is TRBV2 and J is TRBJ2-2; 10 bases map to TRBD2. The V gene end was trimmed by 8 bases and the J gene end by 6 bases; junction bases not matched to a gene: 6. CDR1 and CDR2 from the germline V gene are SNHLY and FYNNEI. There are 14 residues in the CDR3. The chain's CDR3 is CASRAGGAAGELFF. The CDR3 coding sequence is TGTGCCAGCCGAGCGGGAGGGGCCGCCGGGGAGCTGTTTTTT.

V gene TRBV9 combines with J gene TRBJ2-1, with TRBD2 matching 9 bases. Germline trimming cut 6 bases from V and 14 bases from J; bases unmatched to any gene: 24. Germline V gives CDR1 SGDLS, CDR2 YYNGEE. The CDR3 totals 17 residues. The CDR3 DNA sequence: TGTGCCAGCATCGATCCCGATCGAAGACTAGCGGTAAGAACGGAGTTCTTC. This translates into CASIDPDRRLAVRTEFF.

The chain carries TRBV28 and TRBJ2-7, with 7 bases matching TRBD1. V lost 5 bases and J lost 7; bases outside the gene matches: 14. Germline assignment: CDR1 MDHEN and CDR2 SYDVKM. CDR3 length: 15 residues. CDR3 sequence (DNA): TGTGCCAGCAGTCCCCCCGACAGGGCGTCTACGGAGCAGTACTTC. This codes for CASSPPDRASTEQYF.

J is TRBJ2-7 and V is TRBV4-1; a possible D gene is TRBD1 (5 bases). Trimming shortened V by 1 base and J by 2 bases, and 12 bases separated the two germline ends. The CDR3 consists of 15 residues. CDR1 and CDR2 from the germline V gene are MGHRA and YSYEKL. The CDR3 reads CASSQGQNPTYEQYF. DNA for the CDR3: TGCGCCAGCAGCCAAGGACAGAATCCTACCTACGAGCAGTACTTC.